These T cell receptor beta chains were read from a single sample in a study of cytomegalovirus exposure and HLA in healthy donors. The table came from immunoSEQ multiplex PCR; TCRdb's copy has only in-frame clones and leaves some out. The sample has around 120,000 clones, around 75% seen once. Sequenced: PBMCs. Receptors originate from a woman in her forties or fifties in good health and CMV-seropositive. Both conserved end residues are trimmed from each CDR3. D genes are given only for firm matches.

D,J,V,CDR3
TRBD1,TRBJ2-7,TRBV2,ASRETGGWDEQY
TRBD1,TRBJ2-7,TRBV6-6,ASQRDRGDYEQY
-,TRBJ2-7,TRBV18,ASSTGLSYEQY
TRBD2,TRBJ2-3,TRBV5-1,ASSGTTSGSDTQY
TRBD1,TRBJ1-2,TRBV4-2,ASSQVYGEGAPGYT
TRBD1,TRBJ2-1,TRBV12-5,ASVLDRGGDYNEQF
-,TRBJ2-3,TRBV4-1,ASSPGGSASTDTQY
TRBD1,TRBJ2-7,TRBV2,ASTRQGTYEQY
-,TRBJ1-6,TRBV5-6,ASSALDSNSPLH
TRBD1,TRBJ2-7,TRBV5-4,ASSSRQGSHEQY
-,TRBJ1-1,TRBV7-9,ASIPQGGHTEAF
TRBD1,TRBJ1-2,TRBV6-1,ASSERRQGGYGYT
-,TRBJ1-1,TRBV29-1,SVVGGMGAF
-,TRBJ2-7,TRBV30,AWSVGIGSSYEQY
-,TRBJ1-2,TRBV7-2,ASSLAGPGQGYYGYT
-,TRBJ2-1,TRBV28,ASGRGSYNEQF
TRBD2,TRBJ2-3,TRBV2,ASSDLAGVVDTQY
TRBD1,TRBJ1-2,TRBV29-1,SVLRGQGRAGYT
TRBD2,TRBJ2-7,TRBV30,AWSASLSGGAWGYEQY
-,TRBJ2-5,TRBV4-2,ASSQASSQETQY
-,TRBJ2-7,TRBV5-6,ASSRTGEQY
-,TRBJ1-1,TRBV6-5,ASSYYGVNTEAF
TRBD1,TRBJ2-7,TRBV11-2,ASSFGTGYYEQY
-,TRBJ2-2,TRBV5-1,ASSLGGQGASGELF
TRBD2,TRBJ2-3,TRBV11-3,ASSFSGTSSTDTQY
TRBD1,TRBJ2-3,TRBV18,ASSGQGPGTDTQY
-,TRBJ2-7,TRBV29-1,SARGTYEQY
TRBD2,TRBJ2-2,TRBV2,ASSGLAPGELF
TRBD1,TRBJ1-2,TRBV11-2,ASSLDSWTGGGYT
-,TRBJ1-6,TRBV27,ASGTRGNSPLH
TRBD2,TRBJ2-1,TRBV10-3,AISLAGDNEQF
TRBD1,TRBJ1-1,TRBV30,AWSRQGSTEAF
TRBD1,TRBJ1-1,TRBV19,ASNEGQGLEAF
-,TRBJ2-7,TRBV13,ASRQGSSYEQY
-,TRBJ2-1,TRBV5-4,ASSDKDSGEQF
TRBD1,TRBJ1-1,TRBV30,AWRKGQGLGEAF
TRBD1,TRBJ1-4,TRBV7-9,ASSLGQGGNEKLF
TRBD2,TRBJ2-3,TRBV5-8,ASSRLADSQY
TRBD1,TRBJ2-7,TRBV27,ASRTRQGIIYEQY
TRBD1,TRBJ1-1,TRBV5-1,ASNYRGSDTEAF
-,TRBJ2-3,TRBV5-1,ASSEQGWGTDTQY
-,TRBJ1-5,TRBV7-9,ASSSGVQPQH
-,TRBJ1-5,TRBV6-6,ASSQAQLSQH
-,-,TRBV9,ASSVGAAPYEQY
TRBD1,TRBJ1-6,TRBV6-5,ASSSPGQGSSPLH
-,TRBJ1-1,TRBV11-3,ASSLDRGAGAF
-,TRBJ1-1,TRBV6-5,ASSYFRHMNTEAF
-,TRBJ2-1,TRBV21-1,ASSKAWGHRAGGISYNEQF
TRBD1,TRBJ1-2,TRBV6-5,ASSYDGTGTRNGYT
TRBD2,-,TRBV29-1,SVTGTSGKPYEQY
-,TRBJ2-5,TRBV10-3,AISGTEKETQY
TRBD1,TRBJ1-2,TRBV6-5,ASSQGANYGYT
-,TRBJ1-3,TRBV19,ASSQWGVSGNTIY
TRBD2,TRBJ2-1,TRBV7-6,ASSLSSGHSYNEQF
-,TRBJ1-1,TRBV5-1,ASSPPAGSTEAF
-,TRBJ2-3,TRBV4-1,ASSQALTDTQY
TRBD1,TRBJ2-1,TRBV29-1,SFYPGQGASNEQF